The 10 T cell receptor beta chains given below trace back to one sample, sequenced in a study of beta chain features in type 1 diabetes. The study, taken as a whole, reports: Moderate yet significant TCRB CDR3 shortening was seen in Type 1 diabetes patients in all four CD4+ subsets.

All of the isolated RNA was reverse transcribed, so expressed TCRB transcripts were sequenced. Produced via immunoSEQ multiplex PCR; TCRdb's table is partial and in-frame only. The table has roughly 700,000 clones, around an eighth seen once. No antigen has been assigned to these receptors. The sequenced sample was naive CD4+ T cells from blood. The receptors stem from a man aged 18 to 29 with type 1 diabetes.

The chain carries TRBV7-8 and TRBJ1-5; D possibly corresponds to TRBD1 (5 bases). From germline, CDR1 is SGHVS and CDR2 FQNEAQ. V lost 1 base to trimming and J lost 1 base, with 11 bases between them. The CDR3 is made up of 16 amino acids. This CDR3 reads CASSLGGRDSNQPQHF. The DNA of the CDR3 is TGTGCCAGCAGCTTAGGGGGCCGGGACAGCAATCAGCCCCAGCATTTT.

This clone was seen a few times. The V gene is TRBV7-9, the J gene TRBJ2-7, with D unclear. V lost 1 base, J lost 3 bases, and 10 bases lay in between. The germline CDR1 and CDR2 sequences are SEHNR and FQNEAQ (reference sequence). The CDR3 spans 14 residues. CDR3 sequence reads: CASSLVNDGYEQYF. CDR3 DNA: TGTGCCAGCAGCTTAGTCAATGACGGCTACGAGCAGTACTTC.

This clone has just a few counts. V gene TRBV7-2 combines with J gene TRBJ2-2; 7 bases align to TRBD2. The CDR3 is 17 residues long. V was pared by 1 base and J by 1 base, with 6 bases of the junction left unmatched. Germline V gene sequence: CDR1 SGHTA, CDR2 FQGNSA. The CDR3 here is CASSLGSLAGNTGELFF. DNA of the CDR3: TGTGCCAGCAGCTTAGGGTCGTTAGCGGGGAACACCGGGGAGCTGTTTTTT.

In its sample, this clone was seen a few times. The chain has TRBV5-1 and TRBJ2-3; TRBD2 agrees at 13 bases. The germline V gene has CDR1 SGHRS and CDR2 YFSETQ. The J segment lost 1 base and the V segment lost 4 bases, leaving 0 bases of the junction unmatched. The CDR3 contains 15 residues. The CDR3 sequence is CASSGTSGGTDTQYF. The CDR3 DNA reads as TGCGCCAGCAGCGGGACTAGCGGGGGCACAGATACGCAGTATTTT.

V usage is TRBV18 and J usage is TRBJ2-6; D is unresolved. Trimming took off 0 bases at V and 8 bases at J, with 11 bases between the two ends. The CDR3 contains 15 residues. Germline V gene data show CDR1 as KGHSH and CDR2 as LQKENI. The CDR3 DNA is TGTGCCAGCTCACCACCCGGTCCCAAGCCCAACGTCCTGACTTTC. It specifies CASSPPGPKPNVLTF.

This clone was counted a few times. CDR3 DNA sequence: TGTGCCACCAGCAGAGATCGCGCGGTAGATACGCAGTATTTT. Translating gives CATSRDRAVDTQYF. V gene TRBV15 combines with J gene TRBJ2-3; no clear D. The CDR3 sequence is 14 residues long. CDR1 and CDR2 from the germline V gene are LNHNV and YYDKDF (reference sequence). The V gene lost 0 bases and the J gene lost 5 bases, with 9 bases spanning the gap.

The chain combines TRBV10-3 with TRBJ2-3; possible D gene TRBD1, 6 bases. This CDR3 has 13 amino acids. V was clipped by 10 bases and J by 2 bases, with 13 bases between them. The germline CDR1 and CDR2 sequences are ENHRY and SYGVKD. This chain's CDR3 is CATLTGYTDTQYF. The CDR3 DNA reads as TGTGCCACCTTGACAGGATACACAGATACGCAGTATTTT.

This clone was observed a few times. V and J are TRBV2 and TRBJ1-4; D is unresolved. From germline, CDR1 is SNHLY and CDR2 FYNNEI. The CDR3 has 11 residues. V was cut by 3 bases and J by 12 bases, with 8 bases left in between. CDR3 protein: CASSDGIELFF. CDR3 nucleotide sequence: TGTGCCAGCAGTGATGGGATCGAACTGTTTTTT.

This clone was seen a few times. Other DNA sequences of this sample code for an identical CDR3. V gene TRBV7-2 combines with J gene TRBJ1-1; a possible D gene is TRBD1 (5 bases). Germline V CDR1 and CDR2: SGHTA, FQGNSA. Trimming removed 1 base from V and 1 base from J, with 7 bases in between. This CDR3 comprises 14 residues. In DNA form, the CDR3 reads TGTGCCAGCAGCTTAGTTGGGGGGAACACTGAAGCTTTCTTT. This sequence encodes CASSLVGGNTEAFF.

This clone came up a few times. V gene TRBV7-9 combines with J gene TRBJ2-3; 7 bases fit TRBD1. The V gene end was trimmed by 5 bases and the J gene end by 2 bases; junction bases not matched to a gene: 7. This CDR3 region has 15 residues. Germline assignment: CDR1 SEHNR and CDR2 FQNEAQ (reference sequence). CDR3 coding DNA: TGTGCCAGCAGCCTGGGGACAGCTTACACAGATACGCAGTATTTT. Its protein is CASSLGTAYTDTQYF.